This TCR beta chain derives from a study of OX40 agonist ivuxolimab in advanced cancers. Overall study: Patients were given ivuxolimab, an antibody that agonizes OX40 (CD134). Partial responses, seen in three patients, involved one hepatocellular carcinoma and two cutaneous melanomas.

The table came from immunoSEQ multiplex PCR; TCRdb's copy has only in-frame clones and leaves some out. This table has 75,000 to 100,000 clones, around 92% appearing once. Germline CDR1 WSHSY, CDR2 SAAADI. The CDR3 totals 13 residues. The trim removed 10 bases at V and 3 bases at J, leaving 6 bases unmatched. The V gene is TRBV10-2, the J gene TRBJ2-5; 9 positions agree with TRBD1. The source is an adult with an advanced solid tumor such as melanoma, head and neck, liver or kidney cancer. The sequencing here drew on CD4+ or CD8+ T cells sorted from blood, taken in a trial of the OX40 agonist ivuxolimab. The CDR3 DNA sequence: TGCGCCACCACCGGGACAGGGAAAGAGACCCAGTACTTC. It yields the protein CATTGTGKETQYF.